This TCR beta chain was sequenced for a study of regulatory T cells in long-lasting Graves disease (dated by TCRdb to about 2021). Background on the whole study: In the newly diagnosed Graves' disease group, patients had been taking antithyroid drugs for less than 3 months. Persistent Graves' disease patients were compared with newly diagnosed Graves' disease patients by peripheral blood TCR sequencing and RNA sequencing. The study took place in China and was registered as a clinical trial. A total of around 35 samples underwent TCR sequencing: around 13 from persistent and around 20 from newly diagnosed Graves' disease patients. Broader findings and caveats from the paper: Persistent Graves' disease patients showed lower TCR Shannon entropy and fewer highly expanded clones than newly diagnosed patients, suggesting clonal expansion. As a limitation, the authors acknowledged that the small sample size may reduce accuracy. Sequencing and analysis were restricted to the TCR beta chain. Persistent patients shared more public clonotypes among themselves (around 2,500) than newly diagnosed patients did (more than 950). Preferential use of TRBV28, TRBJ1-2 and TRBJ2-5 was observed in persistent disease, whereas TRBV20-1 and TRBJ2-1 were favored in newly diagnosed disease. The study examined only peripheral blood because the primary lesion, thyroid tissue, could not be accessed.

Spanning cysteine to phenylalanine, the CDR3 consists of 14 amino acids. Here the CDR3 DNA is all that survives: 42 bases in frame from base 1. At the junction V is shortened by 7 bases and J by 2 bases; bases outside the gene matches: 1. Reading the germline V gene gives CDR1 KGHDR and CDR2 SFDVKD. The library was generated by multiplex PCR. The instrument was an Illumina HiSeq 4000. To build TCR beta libraries, CDR3 regions were amplified by Arm-PCR using iRepertoire HTBI primers. Before sequencing, the PCR products went through gel purification. In the source study's methods: Gene usage analysis of CDR3 amino acid clonotypes used the approximately 62 TRBV and 11 to 15 TRBJ segments found across samples. Filtered high-quality paired reads were merged into contigs using COPE and FqMerger. BLAST was used to align contigs to the IMGT TRBV, TRBD and TRBJ reference genes, and CDR3 was defined following IMGT. Clonotypes above 0.1% frequency were classified as highly expanded clones. Shannon entropy was used to measure repertoire diversity, and the Gini coefficient was used to measure V-J evenness. Clonotypes shared by more than one individual were considered public. TCRdb itself trimmed the public reads at Q25 with fastp, ran MiXCR and retained productive beta chains. Rows merge per CDR3 protein into single entries with the most common DNA and genes. The V and J calls and clone size are TCRdb's, not the authors'. This sample has about 210,000 distinct CDR3 sequences in its table, and approximately 18% of those were observed once. Around 11% of the sample rests with the top ten.

This clonotype was counted at least ten times. No cognate antigen has been identified for it. Base-call qualities are not available, and no considerably larger clone is one nucleotide away. The time point tag for this specimen amounts to: newly diagnosed GD, antithyroid drugs for less than 3 months. RNA was extracted from PBMCs in TRIzol for both TCR sequencing and RNA sequencing. The diagnosis of Graves' disease was made according to American Thyroid Association guidelines. Patients for the study were recruited at an endocrinology department in Xi'an, China. From each patient, about 9 milliliters of peripheral blood was collected into an EDTA anticoagulant tube. Ficoll Paque Plus density gradient separation was used to isolate PBMCs, and no additional T cell sorting was done. RNA quality was checked with an Agilent 2100 Bioanalyzer and agarose gel, and concentration with a NanoDrop 2000. The sample was also reused in another study, on T cells in Graves' hyperthyroidism and ophthalmopathy. From the second report: Stable Graves' hyperthyroidism was defined as no progression to ophthalmopathy during 18 months of follow-up. The hyperthyroidism patients were between 18 and 65 years old and newly diagnosed, with a disease duration of less than 2 months. Patients with uncontrolled infections, other autoimmune diseases, pregnancy or lactation were excluded. Clinical symptoms, serum thyroxine and TRAb, thyroid ultrasound, and orbital computed tomography formed the basis for the diagnoses. The TCR CDR3 was subjected to a first round of RT-PCR using the HTBI primer set and the Qiagen OneStep RT-PCR kit. Most expanded thyroid clonotypes (frequency above 0.001) were also found in blood, which suggests that blood repertoires may mirror thyroid immune responses. A model built on a 13 V-J signature distinguished ophthalmopathy from stable hyperthyroidism, reaching roughly 88% sensitivity and around 81% specificity in cross-validation and 80%/75% in testing. During validation, the model predicted progression to ophthalmopathy a median of about 6.3 months ahead of onset, with roughly 65% sensitivity and less than 85% specificity. To identify TCR V-J signatures that set the groups apart, the researchers used a discovery cohort of roughly 100 patients, made up of 43 with Graves' ophthalmopathy and some 56 with stable Graves' hyperthyroidism. Whether ophthalmopathy could be predicted prospectively was tested in an independent validation cohort made up of roughly 20 hyperthyroidism patients plus 17 patients who later progressed to ophthalmopathy. The 100 or so discovery patients were divided at random into training and test sets in a 7:3 ratio. Thyroid tissue and blood T-cell repertoires from six Graves' hyperthyroidism patients were also compared in the study. After blood sampling, hyperthyroidism patients were treated with methimazole at a starting dose of 30 mg daily, and ophthalmopathy patients were treated with high-dose intravenous methylprednisolone. The libraries were constructed in a second round of multiplex PCR and then size-selected and purified. Paired-end sequencing of the libraries was performed with 100 bp reads on an Illumina HiSeq2000. SOAPnuke was used to process the raw data, throwing out any read that contained adapters or uncalled bases, had a mean Phred below 15, or lacked an exact constant-primer or identifier match. High-quality paired reads were merged using COPE v1.2.5, and each unique nucleotide sequence was defined as a clonotype. Clonotypes were aligned to IMGT TRBV, TRBD and TRBJ reference segments using MiTCR v1.1. The analysis included only V-J combinations with a frequency above 0.0001, which together covered around 99% of the repertoires. The TCS score was defined as F50 (clonal expansion) divided by E x V (chaos), with BLOSUM62-based TCRdist calculated between CDR3 peptides within each V-J. Welch's t-statistics and random forest reduced around 510 V-J features to under 15, which were used in a naive Bayes classifier (R e1071). No statistical method was used to set the sample size in advance, and investigators knew the group allocation. The paper reports TCR Vbeta CDR3 sequencing of approximately 130 peripheral blood samples: under 45 ophthalmopathy, about 75 hyperthyroidism and approximately 17 progressor patients.

The sequence was obtained from a woman aged 25 to 39 with Graves disease. Donor details come from another sample of the same person, matched by shared clones. The chain couples TRBV24-1 to TRBJ2-3, with TRBD2 matching 11 junction bases. The source was peripheral blood mononuclear cells (PBMCs), collected at new diagnosis, from a patient treated with antithyroid drugs. The CDR3 in this case is CATRTSGTTDTQYF. The sequenced DNA is TGTGCCACCAGGACTAGCGGGACCACAGATACGCAGTATTTT.